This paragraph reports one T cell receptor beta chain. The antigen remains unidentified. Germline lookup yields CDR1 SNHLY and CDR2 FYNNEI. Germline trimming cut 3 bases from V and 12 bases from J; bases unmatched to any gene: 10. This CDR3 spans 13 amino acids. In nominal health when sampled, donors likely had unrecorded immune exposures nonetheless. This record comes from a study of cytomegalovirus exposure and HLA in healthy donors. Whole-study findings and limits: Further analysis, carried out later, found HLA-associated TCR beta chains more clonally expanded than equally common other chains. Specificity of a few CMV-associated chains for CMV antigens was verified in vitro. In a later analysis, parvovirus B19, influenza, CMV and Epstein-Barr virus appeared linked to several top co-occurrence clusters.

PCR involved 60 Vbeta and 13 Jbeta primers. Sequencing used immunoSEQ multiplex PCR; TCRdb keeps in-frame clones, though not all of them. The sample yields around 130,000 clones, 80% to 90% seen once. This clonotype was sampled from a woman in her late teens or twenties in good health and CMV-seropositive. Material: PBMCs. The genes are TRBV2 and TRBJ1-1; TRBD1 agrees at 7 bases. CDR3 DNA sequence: TGTGCCAGCAGTGAGGGTCAGGGGGTTAGAACTTTCTTT. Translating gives CASSEGQGVRTFF.